These 11 T cell receptor beta chains were all obtained from the same sample, sequenced in a study of blood T cell repertoires in COVID-19. Measured with immunoSEQ multiplex PCR; TCRdb has only the in-frame clones, and not every one. This sample has approximately 68,000 clones, with about 88% found just once. Sequences were obtained from peripheral blood. These receptors all come from an older man with active or convalescent COVID-19.

The chain uses TRBV19 and TRBJ2-1; 8 nucleotides line up with TRBD2. Trimming took 7 bases from V and 4 from J; bases not matched to a gene: 6. Germline-derived CDR1 and CDR2 are LNHDA and SQIVND (reference sequence). The CDR3 sequence is 14 residues long. The CDR3 loop is CASTLAGSYNEQFF. CDR3 DNA sequence: TGTGCCAGTACCTTAGCGGGAAGTTACAATGAGCAGTTCTTC.

The J gene is TRBJ2-2, the V gene TRBV11-2; 7 bases agree with TRBD1. Per germline, CDR1 SGHAT and CDR2 FQNNGV. CDR3 length equals 14 residues. V was pared by 5 bases and J by 6 bases, with 6 bases of the junction left unmatched. CDR3 sequence reads: CASSPTGVSGELFF. DNA for the CDR3: TGTGCCAGCAGCCCCACAGGGGTGTCCGGGGAGCTGTTTTTT.

The chain carries TRBV7-3 and TRBJ2-2; 8 bases fit TRBD2. This CDR3 is 16 amino acids long. J was trimmed by 7 bases and V by 0 bases; bases with no gene match: 7. Germline CDR1 reads SGHTA; CDR2 reads FQGTGA. CDR3 bases: TGTGCCAGCAGCTTAACCCCGGGAGGGCTAGGCGGGGAGCTGTTTTTT. Translation: CASSLTPGGLGGELFF.

This clone has a single count. The genes are TRBV10-3 and TRBJ1-5, with 9 bases fitting TRBD1. The germline gives CDR1 ENHRY, CDR2 SYGVKD. The CDR3 is 13 residues long. J was trimmed by 4 bases and V by 10 bases; bases with no gene match: 5. CDR3 in amino acids: CATRQGDNQPQHF. The CDR3 coding sequence is TGTGCCACCCGACAGGGGGATAATCAGCCCCAGCATTTT.

The chain combines TRBV29-1 with TRBJ1-1, with D maybe TRBD1 (5 bases). With 1 base removed from V and 2 bases from J, the gap between germline ends came to 17 bases. The length of the CDR3 is 16 residues. Germline V lookup: CDR1 SQVTM, CDR2 ANQGSEA. The CDR3 loop is CSVEGTQDSPNTEAFF. The CDR3, as DNA: TGCAGCGTTGAAGGAACCCAAGACAGTCCTAACACTGAAGCTTTCTTT. Full variable domain (outside the CDR3, taken from reference TRBV29-1 and TRBJ1-1): SAVISQKPSRDICQRGTSLTIQCQVDSQVTMMFWYRQQPGQSLTLIATANQGSEATYESGFVIDKFPISRPNLTFSTLTVSNMSPEDSSIYLCSVEGTQDSPNTEAFFGQGTRLTVV.

This clone showed up just a few times. V is TRBV7-2 and J is TRBJ1-1; TRBD1 might be the D (5 bases). Germline V gives CDR1 SGHTA, CDR2 FQGNSA. V lost 2 bases to trimming and J lost 5 bases, with 12 bases between them. CDR3 length: 14 amino acids. The CDR3 DNA reads as TGTGCCAGCAGCTTAACTTCCAGGGCTACTGAAGCTTTCTTT. Translation gives CASSLTSRATEAFF.

V gene TRBV24-1 combines with J gene TRBJ2-5, with 11 bases aligning to TRBD1. J gave up 4 bases and V 9 bases, and 3 bases lay outside the gene matches. The CDR3 contains 13 residues. Germline V gives CDR1 KGHDR, CDR2 SFDVKD. The CDR3 is CATQDRGRETQYF. The CDR3 coding sequence is TGTGCCACCCAGGACAGGGGGCGAGAGACCCAGTACTTC.

This clone has a handful of counts. The rearrangement links TRBV5-1 to TRBJ2-1; D may be TRBD1 (6 bases). Trimming took off 6 bases at V and 4 bases at J, with 17 bases between the two ends. Germline CDR1 is SGHRS and CDR2 is YFSETQ. CDR3 length equals 15 residues. CDR3 bases: TGCGCCAGCACCATGACAGGAGTCTCTTACAATGAGCAGTTCTTC. Encoded protein: CASTMTGVSYNEQFF.

The J gene is TRBJ2-7, the V gene TRBV7-9; TRBD2 matches at 12 bases. V lost 5 bases and J lost 2; bases outside the gene matches: 4. CDR3 length equals 15 residues. From germline, CDR1 is SEHNR and CDR2 FQNEAQ (reference sequence). The CDR3 reads CASSPRLAGAYEQYF. The CDR3 bases are TGTGCCAGCAGCCCCCGACTAGCGGGGGCCTACGAGCAGTACTTC.

Comments on this clone: The same CDR3 arises from other DNA sequences in this sample as well. J is TRBJ1-5 and V is TRBV6-2 or TRBV6-3; maybe TRBD1 (5 bases). Looked up from germline, CDR1 is MNHEY and CDR2 is SVGEGT. There are 15 residues in the CDR3. V lost 4 bases and J lost 2, with 12 bases in between. CDR3 loop: CASSWGGSGNQPQHF. The CDR3 DNA is TGTGCCAGCAGTTGGGGGGGGTCGGGCAATCAGCCCCAGCATTTT.

The chain has TRBV19 and TRBJ1-2; possible D gene TRBD1, 5 bases. The germline V gene has CDR1 LNHDA and CDR2 SQIVND (reference sequence). The CDR3 extends over 13 amino acids. Trimming shortened V by 3 bases and J by 7 bases, and 12 bases separated the two germline ends. CDR3 nucleotides: TGTGCCAGTAGTATTAGGCAGGGAGGTGGCTACACCTTC. Translated: CASSIRQGGGYTF. The full variable domain, in which reference TRBV19 and TRBJ1-2 provide the parts outside the CDR3, is DGGITQSPKYLFRKEGQNVTLSCEQNLNHDAMYWYRQDPGQGLRLIYYSQIVNDFQKGDIAEGYSVSREKKESFPLTVTSAQKNPTAFYLCASSIRQGGGYTFGSGTRLTVV.